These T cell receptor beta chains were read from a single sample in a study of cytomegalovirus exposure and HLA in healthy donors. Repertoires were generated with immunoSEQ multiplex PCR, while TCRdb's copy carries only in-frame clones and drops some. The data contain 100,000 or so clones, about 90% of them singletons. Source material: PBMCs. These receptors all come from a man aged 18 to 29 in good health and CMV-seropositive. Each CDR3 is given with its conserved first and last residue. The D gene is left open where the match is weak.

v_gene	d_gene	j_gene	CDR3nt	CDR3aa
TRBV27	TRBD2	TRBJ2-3	TGTGCCAGCACCCCGGGACTAGCGGGAGGGAGGGTCACAGATACGCAGTATTTT	CASTPGLAGGRVTDTQYF
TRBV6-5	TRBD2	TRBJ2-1	TGTGCCAGCATCTCGCCGACTAGCGGGGATGGATTGCAGTTCTTC	CASISPTSGDGLQFF
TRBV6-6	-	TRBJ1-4	TGTGCCAGCAGTCATGTTTGGGGGGAAGGTGGTGAAAAACTGTTTTTT	CASSHVWGEGGEKLFF
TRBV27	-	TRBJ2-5	TGTGCCAGCAGTTTAAGGGGGGGGGAGACCCAGTACTTC	CASSLRGGETQYF
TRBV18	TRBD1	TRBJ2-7	TGTGCCAGCTCACCAGACAACAGGGGTTTCAGCTACGAGCAGTACTTC	CASSPDNRGFSYEQYF
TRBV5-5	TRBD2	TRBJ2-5	TGTGCCAGCAGCTTGGCTAGCGGGAGTGTACTACAAGAGACCCAGTACTTC	CASSLASGSVLQETQYF
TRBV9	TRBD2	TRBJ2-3	TGTGCCAGCAGCGTAGGTGGAGGACTAGTTACCACAGATACGCAGTATTTT	CASSVGGGLVTTDTQYF
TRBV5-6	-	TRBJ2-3	TGTGCCAGCAGCTTACTCACAGATACGCAGTATTTT	CASSLLTDTQYF
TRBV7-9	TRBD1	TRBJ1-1	TGTGCCAGCAGCTCGTACAGGGGAGAGATGAACACTGAAGCTTTCTTT	CASSSYRGEMNTEAFF
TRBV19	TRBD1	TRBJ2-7	TGTGCCAGTAGTATGGACAGGGACTACGAGCAGTACTTC	CASSMDRDYEQYF
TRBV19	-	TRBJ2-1	TGTGCCAGTAGTCTACGGGGGATTAATGAGCAGTTCTTC	CASSLRGINEQFF